What follows describes a single TCR beta chain. Its specificity is not known. This specimen belongs to a study of T cells expressing NK-cell markers. Study as a whole: From sorted CD3+CD56+NKG2C+, CD3+CD56+NKG2C- and CD3+CD56-NKG2C+ T cells came the TCR beta repertoires. Among the eight sequenced donors, seven tested HCMV-seropositive and one tested seronegative.

The study, taken as a whole, reports: In a group of 5 to 7 donors, dominant NKG2C+ clonotypes represented roughly 1.0-7.0% of CD8+ T cells.

CDR1 is SGHDN, CDR2 FVKESK, per germline. The CDR3 contains 14 residues. UMI-tagged 5'RACE template switching yielded the TCR beta cDNA. After re-calling the 5' RACE reads, TCRdb lists one entry per CDR3 protein, DNA absent. The sample table includes almost 450,000 distinct CDR3 sequences. The sequencing sample was made of blood T cells: a sorted CD56 or NKG2C T cell subset, CD4+ or CD8+ T cells, or bulk PBMC T cells (not recorded which). The source of this sequence is a woman between 18 and 70 years old in good health. The rearrangement joins TRBV14 to TRBJ2-5. The CDR3: CASSQDIRWGTQYF.